This record covers a single T cell receptor beta chain. Its antigen is still unknown. This specimen comes from a study of a mutant IDH1 vaccine in newly diagnosed glioma. As for the study in general: Patients under treatment included roughly 62% males and around 38% females and had a mean age of approximately 40 years. Receipt of radiotherapy, temozolomide, or both preceded the study, and most received both. Study-wide results and caveats: Variations in leading peripheral T cell clonotypes appeared to have no connection with pseudoprogression. Immune responses arising from the vaccine appeared in approximately 92% of patients.

V lost 6 bases and J 3 bases, leaving 11 bases between the germline ends. The CDR3 length is 13 residues. Germline CDR1 is LNHDA and CDR2 is SQIVND (reference sequence). The table came from immunoSEQ multiplex PCR; TCRdb's copy has only in-frame clones and leaves some out. The sample has 80,000 to 100,000 clones; over 70% are singletons. Specified time point: baseline, week 1 (first vaccination visit). Treatment: pre-vaccination baseline after standard-of-care therapy. The chain couples TRBV19 to TRBJ1-2; D not certain. This sample comprised PBMCs, obtained from a glioma patient treated with radiotherapy, temozolomide or both. The receptor comes from a man between 35 and 55 years old with glioma. Some clones in this sample may be carry-over from other donors' samples. The CDR3 is CASRTGGDYGYTF. CDR3 DNA: TGTGCCAGTAGGACTGGTGGGGACTATGGCTACACCTTC.